This T cell receptor beta chain is drawn from a study of T-cell reconstitution after alpha-beta-depleted transplantation in children. This clonotype was recorded a few times. With 3 bases clipped from V and 1 base from J, the junction kept 2 bases outside the gene matches. CDR1 is KGHDR and CDR2 is SFDVKD in the germline V gene. This CDR3 region has 15 residues. The TCRbeta library incorporated unique molecular identifiers. TCRdb redid the calling of the PCR reads with MiXCR, one entry per CDR3 protein. The sample includes 350,000 to 450,000 distinct CDR3 sequences, about 20% seen only once; the top ten take less than 4.5%.

The material sequenced was PBMCs from the stem cell graft donor, taken from the stem cell graft. This TCR was recovered from a human donor who donated a stem cell graft to a child with acute myeloid leukemia. The chain employs TRBV24-1 and TRBJ1-5, with 7 bases aligning to TRBD1. The CDR3 region has the DNA TGTGCCACCAGTGATACCAGGGGGAGCAATCAGCCCCAGCATTTT. Translating it yields CATSDTRGSNQPQHF.